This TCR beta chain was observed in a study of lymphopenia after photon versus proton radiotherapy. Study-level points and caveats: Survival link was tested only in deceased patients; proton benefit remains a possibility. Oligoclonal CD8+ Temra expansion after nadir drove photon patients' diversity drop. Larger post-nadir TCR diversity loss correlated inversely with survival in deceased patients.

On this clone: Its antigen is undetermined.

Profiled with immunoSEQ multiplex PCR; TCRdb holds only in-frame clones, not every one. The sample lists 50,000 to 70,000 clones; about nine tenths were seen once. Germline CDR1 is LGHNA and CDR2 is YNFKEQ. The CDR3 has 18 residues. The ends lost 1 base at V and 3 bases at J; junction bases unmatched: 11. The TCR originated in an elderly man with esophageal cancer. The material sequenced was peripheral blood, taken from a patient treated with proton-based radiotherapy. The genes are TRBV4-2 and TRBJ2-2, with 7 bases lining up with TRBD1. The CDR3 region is CASSQGIGGLRHTGELFF. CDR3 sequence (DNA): TGTGCCAGCAGCCAAGGTATAGGGGGCCTCCGACACACCGGGGAGCTGTTTTTT.